These 8 T cell receptor beta chains were sequenced from one sample in a study of alternative splicing in chronic myeloid leukemia remission. Poly-A-selected mRNA from about 1 ug total RNA formed the libraries. From the bulk RNA-seq reads, TCRdb lists one entry per CDR3 protein and no DNA. This sample's clone table lists approximately 70 distinct CDR3 sequences. Time point: chronic-phase CML before TKI therapy (screening/day 1). Material: PBMCs or total blood leukocytes (not recorded which), obtained at diagnosis. Receptors were obtained from an adult with chronic myeloid leukemia.

J is TRBJ1-1 and V is TRBV20-1. The CDR3 loop spans 14 amino acids. CDR1 DFQATT and CDR2 SNEGSKA come from the germline V gene (reference sequence). This CDR3 reads CSASPFDRYTEAFF.

This clonotype has a single count. The chain recombines TRBV29-1 with TRBJ2-1; the TCRdb call, TRBD1, lacks DNA for checking. Germline V CDR1 and CDR2: SQVTM, ANQGSEA. This CDR3 comprises 13 residues. Here the CDR3 reads CSVDGTRLNEQFF.

The chain combines TRBV12-3 or TRBV12-4 with TRBJ1-1. This CDR3 spans 13 amino acids. The CDR3 loop reads CASSLGPNTEAFF.

This clonotype was counted a single time. V usage is TRBV20-1 and J usage is TRBJ1-4. Looked up from germline, CDR1 is DFQATT and CDR2 is SNEGSKA (reference sequence). The CDR3 runs 14 residues. CDR3 amino acids: CSARAGGGDEKLFF.

This chain joins TRBV20-1 and TRBJ1-1. Germline V gene sequence: CDR1 DFQATT, CDR2 SNEGSKA (reference sequence). This CDR3 contains 15 residues. CDR3 sequence reads: CSARDLLGSHTEAFF.

V is TRBV7-2 and J is TRBJ1-1. From germline, CDR1 is SGHTA and CDR2 FQGNSA. This CDR3 is 14 amino acids long. The CDR3 loop reads CASSLPPMNTEAFF.

The genes are TRBV5-1 and TRBJ2-5. Germline lookup yields CDR1 SGHRS and CDR2 YFSETQ. This CDR3 has 15 residues. CDR3 loop: CASSFLGTFQETQYF.

The chain recombines TRBV7-2 with TRBJ2-3; without DNA, the TCRdb call of TRBD2 cannot be checked. This CDR3 contains 16 residues. The V gene's germline CDR1 is SGHTA and CDR2 FQGNSA. The CDR3 loop is CASSLASGGRTDTQYF. The variable domain in full, with the rest retrieved from reference TRBV7-2 and TRBJ2-3, is GAGVSQSPSNKVTEKGKDVELRCDPISGHTALYWYRQSLGQGLEFLIYFQGNSAPDKSGLPSDRFSAERTGGSVSTLTIQRTQQEDSAVYLCASSLASGGRTDTQYFGPGTRLTVL.